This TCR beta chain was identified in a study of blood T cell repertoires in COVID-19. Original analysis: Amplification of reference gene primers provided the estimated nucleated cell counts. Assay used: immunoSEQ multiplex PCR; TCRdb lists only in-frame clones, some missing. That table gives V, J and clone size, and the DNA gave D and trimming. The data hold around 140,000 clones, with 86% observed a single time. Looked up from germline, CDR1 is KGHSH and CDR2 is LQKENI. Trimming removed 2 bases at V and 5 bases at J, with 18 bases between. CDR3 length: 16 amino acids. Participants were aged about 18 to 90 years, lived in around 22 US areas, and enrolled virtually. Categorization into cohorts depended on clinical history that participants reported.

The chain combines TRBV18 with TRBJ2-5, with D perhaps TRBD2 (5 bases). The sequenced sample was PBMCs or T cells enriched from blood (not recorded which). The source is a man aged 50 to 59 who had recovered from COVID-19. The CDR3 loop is CASSPVRGGVVETQYF. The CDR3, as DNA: TGTGCCAGCTCACCAGTCCGGGGTGGAGTGGTGGAGACCCAGTACTTC.